Described below is a single TCR beta chain sequence and its context. No cognate antigen has been identified for it. No quality values exist for individual bases; no much larger clone is one base distant. The trial excluded patients who had a history of autoimmune disease or were on systemic immunosuppression. In every dose cohort, peripheral blood was drawn for TCR sequencing at baseline, cycle 4 day 1, and cycle 7 day 1. Samples came from an open-label, multicenter, first-in-human phase I dose-escalation trial of ivuxolimab. Adults with locally advanced or metastatic head and neck squamous cell, hepatocellular, melanoma or renal cell carcinoma were enrolled in the trial. Before TCR sequencing, CD4+ T cells and CD8+ T cells from peripheral blood were sorted into separate populations. This entry comes from a study of OX40 agonist ivuxolimab in advanced cancers. For the wider study: The costimulatory receptor OX40 (CD134) was targeted by ivuxolimab, a fully human IgG2 agonistic monoclonal antibody. Intravenous ivuxolimab was administered to patients every 2 weeks at six dose levels: 0.01, 0.1, 0.3, 1.5, 3 and 10 mg/kg. Of the 50 to 55 dose-escalation patients, hepatocellular carcinoma was present in roughly 19, melanoma in around 15, renal cell carcinoma in 9 and head and neck cancer in 9. In the dose-escalation cohort, more than 75% of patients were male, and the mean age was approximately 60 years, with a range of about 23 to 85. Prior anti-PD-1, anti-PD-L1 or anti-CTLA-4 therapy was permitted, and checkpoint inhibitors had been received by about 44% of dose-escalation patients. Partial responses were achieved by three dose-escalation patients, of whom one had hepatocellular carcinoma and two had cutaneous melanoma. Peripheral TCRbeta sequencing aimed to test whether ivuxolimab altered TCR sequence diversity and caused clonal T-cell expansion. The paper reports the monotherapy dose-escalation portion (N of about 50 patients) of the phase I ivuxolimab trial.

Study-wide findings and limitations: Which antigens the clonally expanded peripheral T cells were specific for was not determined. Low levels of normalized T-cell clonal expansion were also seen in some patients who did not respond. At doses from 0.1 to 3.0 mg/kg, clonal expansion was seen in both CD4+ and CD8+ blood T cells between baseline and week 6. In partial responders in the 0.1-3.0 mg/kg groups, normalized peripheral clonal expansion was found to be among the lowest, especially among CD8+ T cells. On average, CD8+ T cells showed more expanded clones than CD4+ T cells after ivuxolimab.

V loses 0 bases, J loses 4 bases, and the germline ends lie 10 bases apart. Via the germline V gene, CDR1 is SGHTA and CDR2 FQGNSA. The CDR3 holds 15 amino acids from the cysteine to the phenylalanine. Kept here is only the CDR3 DNA, which spans 45 bases and is read in frame from base 1. Genomic DNA was extracted from sorted cells for sequencing of the TCRbeta CDR3 region. TCRbeta CDR3 regions were sequenced using the immunoSEQ Assay. In its TCRdb copy, this immuneACCESS table keeps in-frame sequences only and misses some clones. Where compared with another copy, unresolved V genes explain less than half of these, and the others have no known cause. Present in this sample are about 110,000 clones, approximately 89% of which were seen just once. About 1.2% of the sample rests with the top ten.

The V and J genes are TRBV7-2 and TRBJ2-1; TRBD1 is perhaps the D gene, given 6 matching bases. The TCR was taken from an adult with an advanced solid tumor such as melanoma, head and neck, liver or kidney cancer. Sequences were derived from CD4+ or CD8+ T cells sorted from blood, sampled in a trial of the OX40 agonist ivuxolimab. DNA sequence: TGTGCCAGCAGCTTAGCCAGGGGCCGGTACAATGAGCAGTTCTTC. It specifies CASSLARGRYNEQFF. The reference TRBV7-2 and TRBJ2-1 proteins fill in what lies around the CDR3, so the full variable domain reads GAGVSQSPSNKVTEKGKDVELRCDPISGHTALYWYRQSLGQGLEFLIYFQGNSAPDKSGLPSDRFSAERTGGSVSTLTIQRTQQEDSAVYLCASSLARGRYNEQFFGPGTRLTVL.